This entry features one T cell receptor beta chain sequence. Sequenced by immunoSEQ multiplex PCR; TCRdb stores in-frame clones only, minus some. The sample lists under 300,000 clones; 65% to 90% were seen once. V was shortened by 4 bases and J by 9 bases, with 10 bases between the two germline ends. CDR3 size: 12 residues. CDR1 and CDR2 (germline): MNHEY, SMNVEV (reference sequence). The data stem from a study of blood T cell repertoires in COVID-19. The wider study: There were acute and convalescent COVID-19 samples, and they came from the United States, Italy and Spain. Sources were T cells, B-cell-depleted T cells, or PBMCs; the material itself was cDNA or gDNA.

The chain joins TRBV27 to TRBJ1-5; D not resolved. The specimen was peripheral blood. The TCR comes from a woman aged 55-69 years with active or convalescent COVID-19. The CDR3 DNA reads as TGTGCCAGCAGTTCCGCCGGCGGGCCCCAGCATTTT. Its protein product is CASSSAGGPQHF.